This TCR beta chain was sequenced for a study of monozygotic twins with inflammatory bowel disease. Germline V gives CDR1 SEHNR, CDR2 FQNEAQ (reference sequence). There are 12 residues in the CDR3. TCRdb reprocessed the 5' RACE reads, with one entry per CDR3 protein and no DNA. Here the sample table reports about 350,000 distinct CDR3 sequences. What was sequenced was blood. This TCR was recovered from a human donor with ulcerative colitis or Crohn's disease, or a healthy co-twin of an affected twin (not recorded which). The chain has TRBV7-9 and TRBJ2-3. CDR3 sequence reads: CASSGNTDTQYF.